This T cell receptor beta chain was sequenced for a study of blood T cell repertoires in COVID-19. Study summary: Whether acute or convalescent, the COVID-19 samples came from the United States, Italy and Spain. T cells, B-cell-depleted T cells, or PBMCs provided the cDNA or gDNA that served as material.

Germline loops: CDR1 SGHRS, CDR2 YFSETQ. V was clipped by 6 bases and J by 5 bases; unmatched bases: 10. The CDR3 contains 14 residues. Authors' processing steps: Reference gene primer amplification in the assay estimated nucleated cell counts. Repertoires were generated with immunoSEQ multiplex PCR, while TCRdb's copy carries only in-frame clones and drops some. V and J calls plus clone size are reproduced from that table; the DNA served to infer D and trimming. Of approximately 230,000 clones listed, 86% are singletons. The TCR was taken from a young man who had recovered from COVID-19. Sequencing used peripheral blood. This chain joins TRBV5-1 and TRBJ2-5, with 7 bases that match TRBD1. CDR3: CASNPGQTAETQYF. CDR3 bases: TGCGCCAGCAACCCGGGACAGACCGCGGAGACCCAGTACTTC.